This T cell receptor beta chain appears in the sequencing data of a study of OX40 agonist ivuxolimab in advanced cancers. Germline V lookup: CDR1 LNHDA, CDR2 SQIVND (reference sequence). The CDR3 loop spans 16 amino acids. V lost 0 bases, J lost 5 bases, and 14 bases lay in between. Study observations and caveats: Expanded clones were, on average, more numerous among CD8+ T cells than CD4+.

Sequencing used immunoSEQ multiplex PCR; TCRdb keeps in-frame clones, though not all of them. The sample contains 45,000 to 50,000 clones, about three quarters of which appear only once. Patients were ruled out by autoimmune disease history or systemic immunosuppression. With respect to this clone: Its antigen is unknown.

The sequence derives from an adult with an advanced solid tumor such as melanoma, head and neck, liver or kidney cancer. This sample comprised CD4+ or CD8+ T cells sorted from blood, obtained in a trial of the OX40 agonist ivuxolimab. The rearrangement joins TRBV19 to TRBJ1-5; no firm D call. The CDR3, as DNA: TGTGCCAGTAGTATAGATTCGTACGGGGTTGATCAGCCCCAGCATTTT. It specifies CASSIDSYGVDQPQHF. Full variable domain (outside the CDR3, taken from reference TRBV19 and TRBJ1-5): DGGITQSPKYLFRKEGQNVTLSCEQNLNHDAMYWYRQDPGQGLRLIYYSQIVNDFQKGDIAEGYSVSREKKESFPLTVTSAQKNPTAFYLCASSIDSYGVDQPQHFGDGTRLSIL.